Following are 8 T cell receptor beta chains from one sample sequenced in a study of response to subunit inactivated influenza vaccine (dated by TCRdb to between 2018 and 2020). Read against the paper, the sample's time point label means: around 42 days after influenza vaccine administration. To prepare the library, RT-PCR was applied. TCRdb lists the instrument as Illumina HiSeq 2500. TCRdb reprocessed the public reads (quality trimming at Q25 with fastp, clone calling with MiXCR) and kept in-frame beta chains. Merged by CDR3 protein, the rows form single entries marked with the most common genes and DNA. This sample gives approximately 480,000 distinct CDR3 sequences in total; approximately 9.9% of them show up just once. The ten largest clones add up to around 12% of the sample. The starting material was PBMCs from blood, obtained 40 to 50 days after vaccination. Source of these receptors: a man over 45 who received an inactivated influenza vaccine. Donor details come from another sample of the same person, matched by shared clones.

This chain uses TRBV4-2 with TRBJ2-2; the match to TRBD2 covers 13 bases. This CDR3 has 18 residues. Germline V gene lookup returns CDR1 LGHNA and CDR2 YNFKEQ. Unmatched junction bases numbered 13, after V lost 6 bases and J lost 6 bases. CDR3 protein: CASRTLTSGRALAGELFF. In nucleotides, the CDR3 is TGTGCCAGCAGGACCCTTACTAGCGGGAGGGCCCTCGCCGGGGAGCTGTTTTTT.

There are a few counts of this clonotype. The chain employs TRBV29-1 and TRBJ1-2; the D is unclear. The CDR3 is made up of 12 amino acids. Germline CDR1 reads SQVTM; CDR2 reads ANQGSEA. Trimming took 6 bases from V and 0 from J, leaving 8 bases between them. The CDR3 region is CSVVRTNYGYTF. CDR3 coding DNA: TGCAGCGTGGTCAGAACTAACTATGGCTACACCTTC.

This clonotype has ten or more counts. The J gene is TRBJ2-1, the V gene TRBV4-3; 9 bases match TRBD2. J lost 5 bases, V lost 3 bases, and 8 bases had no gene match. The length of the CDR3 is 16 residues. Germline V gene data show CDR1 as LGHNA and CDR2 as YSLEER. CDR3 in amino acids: CASSHFSGGRDNEQFF. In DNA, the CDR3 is TGCGCCAGCAGCCATTTTAGCGGGGGAAGGGACAATGAGCAGTTCTTC.

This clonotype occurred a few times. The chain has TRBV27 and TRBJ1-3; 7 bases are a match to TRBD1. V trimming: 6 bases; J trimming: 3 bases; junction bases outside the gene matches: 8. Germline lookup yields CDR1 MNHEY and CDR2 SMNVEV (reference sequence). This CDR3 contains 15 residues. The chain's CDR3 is CASSKTGFVGNTIYF. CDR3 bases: TGTGCCAGCAGCAAGACAGGGTTTGTTGGAAACACCATATATTTT.

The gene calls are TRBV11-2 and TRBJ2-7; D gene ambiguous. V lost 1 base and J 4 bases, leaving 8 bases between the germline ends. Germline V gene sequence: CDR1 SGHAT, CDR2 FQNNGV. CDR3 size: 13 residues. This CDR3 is CASSLVHQYEQYF. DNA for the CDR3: TGTGCCAGCAGCTTAGTCCATCAATACGAGCAGTACTTC.

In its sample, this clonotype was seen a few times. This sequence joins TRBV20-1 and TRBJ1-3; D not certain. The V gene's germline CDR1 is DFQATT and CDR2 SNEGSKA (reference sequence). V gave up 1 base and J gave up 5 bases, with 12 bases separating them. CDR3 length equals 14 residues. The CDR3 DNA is TGCAGTGCTAGAGCCTCATCGCGCCGAAACACCATATATTTT. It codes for CSARASSRRNTIYF.

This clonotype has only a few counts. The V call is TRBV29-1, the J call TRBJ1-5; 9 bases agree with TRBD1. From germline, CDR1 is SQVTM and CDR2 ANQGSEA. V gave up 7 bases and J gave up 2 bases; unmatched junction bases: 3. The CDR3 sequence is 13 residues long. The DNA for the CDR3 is TGCAGCGGGACAGGGGTCGGCAATCAGCCCCAGCATTTT. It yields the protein CSGTGVGNQPQHF. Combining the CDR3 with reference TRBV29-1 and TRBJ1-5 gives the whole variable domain SAVISQKPSRDICQRGTSLTIQCQVDSQVTMMFWYRQQPGQSLTLIATANQGSEATYESGFVIDKFPISRPNLTFSTLTVSNMSPEDSSIYLCSGTGVGNQPQHFGDGTRLSIL.

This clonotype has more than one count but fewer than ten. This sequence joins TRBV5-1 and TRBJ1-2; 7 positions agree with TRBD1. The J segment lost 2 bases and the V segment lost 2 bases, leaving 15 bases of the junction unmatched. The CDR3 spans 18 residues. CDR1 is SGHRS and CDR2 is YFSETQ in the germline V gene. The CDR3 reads CASSLIGLAGGLNYGYTF. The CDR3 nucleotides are TGCGCCAGCAGCTTAATCGGTTTGGCAGGGGGTTTAAACTATGGCTACACCTTC.